This T cell receptor (beta chain) was captured by sequencing in a study of CD8+CD57+ T cells in acquired aplastic anemia. This clonotype was detected a few times. CDR3 and TCR beta VDJ profiling relied on genomic DNA as the template. TCRdb reprocessed the reads via MiXCR and lists one record per CDR3 protein. The sample lists roughly 81,000 distinct CDR3 sequences, approximately 46% occurring once. Source material: sorted CD4+, CD8+, or CD8+CD57+ T cells (not recorded which) from PBMCs. The TCR comes from a human donor in good health, serving as a control.

The CDR3 coding sequence is TGTGCCAGCAGCGACGTCTACAATGAGCAGTTCTTC. This sequence encodes CASSDVYNEQFF. V usage is TRBV3-1 and J usage is TRBJ2-1; D gene unclear. Germline CDR1 reads LGHDT; CDR2 reads YNNKEL (reference sequence). The CDR3 spans 12 residues. Trimming left V 5 bases short and J 3 bases short, with 5 bases between.